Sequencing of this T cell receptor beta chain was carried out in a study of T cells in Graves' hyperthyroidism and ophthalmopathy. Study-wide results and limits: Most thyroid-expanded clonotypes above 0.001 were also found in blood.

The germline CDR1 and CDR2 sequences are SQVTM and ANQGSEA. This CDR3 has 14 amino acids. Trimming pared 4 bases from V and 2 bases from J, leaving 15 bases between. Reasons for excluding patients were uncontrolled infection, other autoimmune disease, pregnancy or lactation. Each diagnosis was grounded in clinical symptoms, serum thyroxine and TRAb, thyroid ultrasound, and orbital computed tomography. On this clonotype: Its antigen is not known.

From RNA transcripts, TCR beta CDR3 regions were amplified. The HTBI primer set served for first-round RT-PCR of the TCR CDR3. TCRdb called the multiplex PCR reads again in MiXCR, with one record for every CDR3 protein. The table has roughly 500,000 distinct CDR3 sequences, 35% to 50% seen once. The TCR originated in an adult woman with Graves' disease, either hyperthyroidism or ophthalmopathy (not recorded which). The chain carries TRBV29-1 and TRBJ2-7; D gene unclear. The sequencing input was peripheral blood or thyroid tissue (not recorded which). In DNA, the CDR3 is TGCAGCGTTGTAGTCGGACGGAGTACCTACGAGCAGTACTTC. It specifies CSVVVGRSTYEQYF.